The clone carrying this T cell receptor (beta chain) was seen only a few times. Its antigen is unidentified. TCRdb re-derived calls from the 5' RACE reads in MiXCR, one entry per CDR3 protein. Of 450,000 or so distinct CDR3 sequences in the sample, more than 20% were seen once. The ends were cut back, 6 bases at V and 3 bases at J, with 14 bases in the middle. Germline CDR1 reads SGHVS; CDR2 reads FQNEAQ. The length of the CDR3 is 14 residues. The data stem from a study of T-cell memory formation after mild COVID-19. Study-level points and caveats: Among clones peaking at day 37 in the second wave, SARS-CoV-2 specificity remained unconfirmed.

Sequenced input: PBMCs or a T cell subset sorted from them (not recorded which). This TCR was recovered from an adult woman who had mild COVID-19 (a few samples of this study predate the infection). Cell type and time point are not known. The V and J genes are TRBV7-8 and TRBJ1-2; TRBD1 is a possible D gene (6 bases). This CDR3 reads CASSGGGSDYGYTF. In nucleotides, the CDR3 is TGTGCCAGCAGTGGGGGGGGCTCTGACTATGGCTACACCTTC. Variable domain in full (rest from reference TRBV7-8 and TRBJ1-2): GAGVSQSPRYKVAKRGQDVALRCDPISGHVSLFWYQQALGQGPEFLTYFQNEAQLDKSGLPSDRFFAERPEGSVSTLKIQRTQQEDSAVYLCASSGGGSDYGYTFGSGTRLTVV.